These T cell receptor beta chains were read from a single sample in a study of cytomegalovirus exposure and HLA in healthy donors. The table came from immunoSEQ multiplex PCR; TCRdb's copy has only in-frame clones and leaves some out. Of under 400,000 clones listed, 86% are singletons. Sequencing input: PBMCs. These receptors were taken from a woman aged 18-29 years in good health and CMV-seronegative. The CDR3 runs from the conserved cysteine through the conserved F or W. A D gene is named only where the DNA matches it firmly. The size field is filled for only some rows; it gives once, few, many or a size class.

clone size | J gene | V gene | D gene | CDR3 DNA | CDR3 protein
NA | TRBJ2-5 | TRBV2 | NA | TGTGCCAGCACCGGGACAACCCAAGAGACCCAGTACTTC | CASTGTTQETQYF
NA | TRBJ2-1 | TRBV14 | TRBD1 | TGTGCCAGCAGCCGGAACAGGGGTTCCTACAATGAGCAGTTCTTC | CASSRNRGSYNEQFF
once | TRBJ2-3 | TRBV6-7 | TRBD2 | TGTGCCAGCAGTTTTAAACTAGCGGGGCCAGATACGCAGTATTTT | CASSFKLAGPDTQYF
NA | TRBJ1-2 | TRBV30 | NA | TGTGCCTGCCGACAGCGCAACTATGGCTACACCTTC | CACRQRNYGYTF
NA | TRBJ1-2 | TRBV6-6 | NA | TGTGCCAGCAGTTACGGAGCCCGAGAGGTGCCCTACACCTTC | CASSYGAREVPYTF
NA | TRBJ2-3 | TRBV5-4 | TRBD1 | TGTGCCAGCAGCTTGGACAGGGGCCCTCAAGGGTATTTT | CASSLDRGPQGYF
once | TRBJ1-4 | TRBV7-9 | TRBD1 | TGTGCCAGCAGCGTATCACAGGGGTTTAACGAAAAACTGTTTTTT | CASSVSQGFNEKLFF
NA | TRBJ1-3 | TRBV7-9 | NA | TGTGCCAGCAGCAAAGACAGAGTAGCTGGAAACACCATATATTTT | CASSKDRVAGNTIYF
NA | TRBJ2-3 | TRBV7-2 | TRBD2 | TGTGCCAGCAGCTTAGCCGGGAGGACCCCAGATACGCAGTATTTT | CASSLAGRTPDTQYF
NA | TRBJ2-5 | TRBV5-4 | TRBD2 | TGTGCCAGCAGCCGGGAGGCAGTCCAAGAGACCCAGTACTTC | CASSREAVQETQYF
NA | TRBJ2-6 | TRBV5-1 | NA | TGCGCCAGCAGCACGGGAGCTGGGGCCAACGTCCTGACTTTC | CASSTGAGANVLTF
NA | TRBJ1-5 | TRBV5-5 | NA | TGTGCCAGCACCCCCGGGTGGGGAGCTCCGACCGGCAGGAATCAGCCCCAGCATTTT | CASTPGWGAPTGRNQPQHF
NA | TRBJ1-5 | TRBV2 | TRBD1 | TGTGCCAGCAGAGGGACAGGGGCAAACCAGCCCCAGCATTTT | CASRGTGANQPQHF
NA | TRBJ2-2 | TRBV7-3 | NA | TGTGCCAGCAGCCCTGGGACAACCCGGCCCGGGGAGCTGTTTTTT | CASSPGTTRPGELFF
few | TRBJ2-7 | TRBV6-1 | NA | TGTGCCAGCTACGGCGGGATATACGAGCAGTACTTC | CASYGGIYEQYF
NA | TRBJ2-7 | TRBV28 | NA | TGTGCCAGCAGTTCCGGATTAACTTCCCGCACCCACAGGCCGTACGAGCAGTACTTC | CASSSGLTSRTHRPYEQYF
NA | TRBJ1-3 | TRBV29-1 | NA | TGCAGCGTTGACAGTCCTCAAAACACCATATATTTT | CSVDSPQNTIYF
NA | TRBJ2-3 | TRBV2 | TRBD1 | TGTGCCAGCAGGGGACAGGAGGGTCGAACAGATACGCAGTATTTT | CASRGQEGRTDTQYF
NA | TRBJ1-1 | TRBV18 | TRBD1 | TGTGCCAGCTCACCATTGAACCTCGGACAGGTAAACACTGAAGCTTTCTTT | CASSPLNLGQVNTEAFF
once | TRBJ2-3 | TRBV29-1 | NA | TGCAGCGTTGAATGGAGGGAGGGCACAGATACGCAGTATTTT | CSVEWREGTDTQYF
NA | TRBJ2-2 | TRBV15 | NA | TGTGCCACCAGCACCTGGCCCACCGGGGAGCTGTTTTTT | CATSTWPTGELFF
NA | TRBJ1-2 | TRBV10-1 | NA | TGCGCCAGCAGTACAGGGATATATGGCTACACCTTC | CASSTGIYGYTF
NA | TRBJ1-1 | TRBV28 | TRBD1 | TGTGCCAGCAGTTTTCATACAGGGGCCTTAAACACTGAAGCTTTCTTT | CASSFHTGALNTEAFF
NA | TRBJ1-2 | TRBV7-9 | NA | TGTGCCAGCAGCTTAGGAATTTTTCGGGACTTC | CASSLGIFRDF
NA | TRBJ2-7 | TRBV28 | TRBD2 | TGTGCCAGCACCAGCGGGAGTTACGAGCAGTACTTC | CASTSGSYEQYF